Listed here are 24 T cell receptor beta chains from one sample, sequenced in a study of memory CD4+ T cells and cytomegalovirus serostatus. Single viable CD3+CD4+CD8-CD45RO+ cells were sorted as the memory CD4+ T cells. The repertoire was sequenced with immunoSEQ multiplex PCR; TCRdb's copy has only in-frame clones and lacks some. Found here are about 50,000 clones, under 90% of them singletons; the top ten hold 0.55% to 0.7%. The sample comprised memory CD4+ T cells from blood. These receptors were collected from an adult in good health and CMV-seronegative.

This rearrangement joins TRBV7-2 to TRBJ2-2, with 10 bases fitting TRBD2. This CDR3 has 15 residues. Trimming removed 6 bases from V and 4 bases from J; junction bases left unmatched: 5. Germline assignment: CDR1 SGHTA and CDR2 FQGNSA. The chain's CDR3 is CASSLAGEATGELFF. The CDR3 DNA sequence: TGTGCCAGCAGTCTAGCGGGAGAGGCCACCGGGGAGCTGTTTTTT. The full variable domain, rest sourced from reference TRBV7-2 and TRBJ2-2, is GAGVSQSPSNKVTEKGKDVELRCDPISGHTALYWYRQSLGQGLEFLIYFQGNSAPDKSGLPSDRFSAERTGGSVSTLTIQRTQQEDSAVYLCASSLAGEATGELFFGEGSRLTVL.

Points on this clone: The same CDR3 is also encoded by other DNA sequences in this sample. V usage is TRBV5-4 and J usage is TRBJ2-6, with D unresolved. CDR1 is SGHNT and CDR2 is YYREEE in the germline V gene (reference sequence). The CDR3 loop spans 13 amino acids. V shed 1 base and J shed 1 base, with 0 bases lying between them. The CDR3 sequence: CASSLSGANVLTF. CDR3 nucleotide sequence: TGTGCCAGCAGCTTGTCTGGGGCCAACGTCCTGACTTTC.

The J gene is TRBJ1-1, the V gene TRBV5-1, with D maybe TRBD1 (5 bases). The CDR3 totals 16 residues. CDR1 is SGHRS, CDR2 YFSETQ, per germline. V was pared by 0 bases and J by 7 bases, with 19 bases between. The DNA for the CDR3 is TGCGCCAGCAGCTTGGTCTTACAGAGATTTAGGGGTGAAGCTTTCTTT. Its translation is CASSLVLQRFRGEAFF.

The J gene is TRBJ2-7, the V gene TRBV27; D remains unclear. The CDR3 runs 13 residues. The germline CDR1 and CDR2 sequences are MNHEY and SMNVEV (reference sequence). V gave up 2 bases and J gave up 3 bases, with 8 bases separating them. The CDR3 sequence is CASSLAAYYEQYF. Written as DNA, the CDR3 is TGTGCCAGCAGTTTAGCTGCGTACTACGAGCAGTACTTC.

The V and J genes are TRBV10-3 and TRBJ1-2, with 8 bases identical to TRBD1. Germline CDR1 and CDR2: ENHRY and SYGVKD. CDR3 size: 15 residues. V trimming: 0 bases; J trimming: 6 bases; junction bases outside the gene matches: 6. DNA for the CDR3: TGTGCCATCAGTGAGTCCCAGGACAGGGATGATGGCTACACCTTC. This gives the protein CAISESQDRDDGYTF.

This clone was counted only a few times. The chain is built from TRBV14 and TRBJ2-3, with 11 bases lining up with TRBD2. This CDR3 region has 15 residues. With 3 bases clipped from V and 5 bases from J, the junction kept 4 bases outside the gene matches. Germline assignment: CDR1 SGHDN and CDR2 FVKESK. CDR3 in amino acids: CASSHLGLAEDTQYF. The CDR3 bases are TGTGCCAGCAGCCACCTGGGACTAGCGGAAGATACGCAGTATTTT.

The chain links TRBV19 to TRBJ1-2; no reliable D call. The CDR3 spans 14 residues. Trimming left V 8 bases short and J 8 bases short, with 21 bases between. Per the germline V gene, CDR1 is LNHDA and CDR2 is SQIVND (reference sequence). The CDR3 DNA sequence: TGTGCCAGTGCCGATATGGACGGACTTATGGGCTACACCTTC. It encodes CASADMDGLMGYTF.

This clone was detected only once. The CDR3 region is CASSWGDVGQLFF. The CDR3 coding sequence is TGTGCCAGCAGCTGGGGAGACGTGGGGCAGCTGTTTTTT. This chain connects TRBV11-3 to TRBJ2-2; possibly TRBD1 or TRBD2 for D (5 bases each). Germline V gene data show CDR1 as SGHNT and CDR2 as YENEEA. This CDR3 is 13 amino acids long. V was shortened by 4 bases and J by 12 bases, with 15 bases between the two germline ends.

The V gene is TRBV9, the J gene TRBJ1-2; D unclear. Germline V lookup: CDR1 SGDLS, CDR2 YYNGEE. The CDR3 runs 13 residues. V was shortened by 4 bases and J by 0 bases, with 7 bases between the two germline ends. The CDR3 is CASSWTANYGYTF. The CDR3 nucleotides are TGTGCCAGCAGCTGGACGGCTAACTATGGCTACACCTTC.

This chain uses TRBV6-1 with TRBJ1-5; D not resolved. This CDR3 has 13 residues. Trimming took 6 bases from V and 4 from J, leaving 10 bases between them. From germline, CDR1 is MNHNS and CDR2 SASEGT. CDR3 sequence: CASRGPDNQPQHF. The CDR3 bases are TGTGCCAGCAGAGGACCGGATAATCAGCCCCAGCATTTT.

The chain joins TRBV18 to TRBJ2-1; 11 nucleotides align to TRBD1. The CDR3 is made up of 17 amino acids. V trimming: 1 base; J trimming: 4 bases; junction bases outside the gene matches: 6. Per germline, CDR1 KGHSH and CDR2 LQKENI. DNA for the CDR3: TGTGCCAGCTCACCACGGCCGGACAGGGGGCGATACAATGAGCAGTTCTTC. It specifies CASSPRPDRGRYNEQFF.

This chain connects TRBV5-8 to TRBJ2-5, with D possibly TRBD1 on 6 matching bases. This CDR3 comprises 15 residues. The ends were cut back, 0 bases at V and 3 bases at J, with 12 bases in the middle. Germline CDR1 SGHTS, CDR2 YDEGEE. The CDR3 region is CASSLEGQTKETQYF. The CDR3 bases are TGTGCCAGCAGCTTGGAAGGACAGACCAAAGAGACCCAGTACTTC.

The chain recombines TRBV7-8 with TRBJ1-5; unclear D gene. Germline V gene lookup returns CDR1 SGHVS and CDR2 FQNEAQ. The CDR3 runs 14 residues. The germline V and J ends were trimmed by 1 base and 7 bases, with 11 bases remaining between them. CDR3 amino acids: CASSLGTVRQPQHF. The CDR3 DNA reads as TGTGCCAGCAGCTTAGGAACAGTAAGACAGCCCCAGCATTTT.

The CDR3 bases are TGTGCCAGCAGTGAACGATTGTGGGCTTTCTTT. Translated, it gives CASSERLWAFF. The chain couples TRBV6-1 to TRBJ1-1; the D is unclear. With 2 bases removed from V and 11 bases from J, the gap between germline ends came to 9 bases. The CDR3 runs to 11 residues. In germline, CDR1 is MNHNS, CDR2 SASEGT.

The chain carries TRBV28 and TRBJ1-5; TRBD1 aligns across 10 bases. With V trimmed by 6 bases and J by 7 bases, 6 bases remained unmatched. The CDR3 sequence is 14 residues long. CDR1 and CDR2 from the germline V gene are MDHEN and SYDVKM. The CDR3 is CASSPGTGEQPQHF. The CDR3 coding sequence is TGTGCCAGCAGCCCAGGGACAGGGGAGCAGCCCCAGCATTTT.

V usage is TRBV10-3 and J usage is TRBJ1-2; D gene uncertain. There are 12 residues in the CDR3. V was cut by 10 bases and J by 1 base, with 10 bases left in between. The germline V gene encodes CDR1 ENHRY and CDR2 SYGVKD. The CDR3 here is CATRADNYGYTF. The CDR3 region has the DNA TGTGCCACTCGGGCAGATAACTATGGCTACACCTTC.

This chain connects TRBV7-6 to TRBJ2-7, with D perhaps assigned TRBD1 or TRBD2 (5 bases each). Trimming left V 4 bases short and J 0 bases short, with 13 bases between. Germline V gene lookup returns CDR1 SGHVS and CDR2 FNYEAQ. The CDR3 length is 15 residues. The CDR3 DNA reads as TGTGCCAGCAGCTCGGACACAGACTACTCCTACGAGCAGTACTTC. It specifies CASSSDTDYSYEQYF.

This chain joins TRBV13 and TRBJ1-6; the match to TRBD1 covers 8 bases. CDR1 is PRHDT, CDR2 FYEKMQ, per germline (reference sequence). With V trimmed by 2 bases and J by 5 bases, 2 bases remained unmatched. The CDR3 runs to 15 residues. CDR3 sequence reads: CASSLQGANNSPLHF. The CDR3 bases are TGTGCCAGCAGCTTACAGGGGGCAAATAATTCACCCCTCCACTTT.

This chain joins TRBV6-4 and TRBJ1-1, with a possible D match to TRBD1 (5 bases). This CDR3 region has 18 residues. The germline gives CDR1 MRHNA, CDR2 SNTAGT. V was clipped by 4 bases and J by 0 bases, with 21 bases between them. The CDR3 coding sequence is TGTGCCAGCAGTGTCTCCCTAGTGACAGATATCATGAACACTGAAGCTTTCTTT. Translated: CASSVSLVTDIMNTEAFF.

The rearrangement joins TRBV7-2 to TRBJ1-2; 10 bases are a match to TRBD1. This CDR3 spans 13 amino acids. Losses at the gene ends were 4 bases for V and 7 bases for J; bases not matched to a gene: 3. Germline lookup yields CDR1 SGHTA and CDR2 FQGNSA. CDR3 in amino acids: CASSSGQGSGYTF. CDR3 nucleotide sequence: TGTGCCAGCAGCTCGGGACAGGGGTCTGGCTACACCTTC.

A few counts support this clone. The rearrangement joins TRBV5-4 to TRBJ2-2; 9 bases map to TRBD1. J lost 10 bases, V lost 2 bases, and 15 bases had no gene match. CDR1 and CDR2 (germline): SGHNT, YYREEE (reference sequence). This CDR3 spans 17 amino acids. CDR3: CASSFQVPGQGNPELFF. The CDR3 DNA is TGTGCCAGCAGCTTCCAGGTACCGGGACAGGGAAACCCGGAGCTGTTTTTT.

V is TRBV11-2 and J is TRBJ2-3; D not resolved. The V and J ends lost 2 bases and 6 bases respectively, with 6 bases between them. The CDR3 runs 12 residues. Germline V CDR1 and CDR2: SGHAT, FQNNGV. CDR3 nucleotide sequence: TGTGCCAGCAGCTTATCGGGCGATACGCAGTATTTT. Amino acid sequence: CASSLSGDTQYF. The complete variable domain, with remaining parts taken from reference TRBV11-2 and TRBJ2-3, reads EAGVAQSPRYKIIEKRQSVAFWCNPISGHATLYWYQQILGQGPKLLIQFQNNGVVDDSQLPKDRFSAERLKGVDSTLKIQPAKLEDSAVYLCASSLSGDTQYFGPGTRLTVL.

This chain uses TRBV6-4 with TRBJ2-1; 7 nucleotides match TRBD1. V gave up 0 bases and J gave up 7 bases; unmatched junction bases: 3. CDR3 length: 14 residues. Per the germline V gene, CDR1 is MRHNA and CDR2 is SNTAGT. The CDR3 DNA follows: TGTGCCAGCAGTGACTCGTCAGGGGGTAATGAGCAGTTCTTC. Translated: CASSDSSGGNEQFF.

V and J are TRBV7-2 and TRBJ1-4, with TRBD1 matching over 10 bases. The junction had 3 bases not matched to a gene; V was cut back by 1 base and J by 7 bases. Germline CDR1 is SGHTA and CDR2 is FQGNSA. The CDR3 has 15 amino acids. The CDR3 DNA reads as TGTGCCAGCAGCTTAGACGGGACAGGGGTTGAAAAACTGTTTTTT. Protein sequence: CASSLDGTGVEKLFF.